The clone carrying this T cell receptor (beta chain) appeared once. V was pared by 3 bases and J by 4 bases, with 4 bases of the junction left unmatched. CDR1 KGHSH and CDR2 LQKENI come from the germline V gene. The CDR3 totals 15 residues. This entry is derived from a study of blood T cell repertoires in COVID-19. Only in-frame clones appear in the TCRdb table, and some are missing; sequencing was by immunoSEQ multiplex PCR. This table holds more than 300,000 clones, approximately 90% found once. Sequenced material: PBMCs or T cells enriched from blood (not recorded which). The chain uses TRBV18 and TRBJ1-1, with 11 bases matching TRBD1. The receptor comes from a woman younger than 35 who had recovered from COVID-19. CDR3 DNA: TGTGCCAGCTCACCGGGGGGACAGGGGGGCACTGAAGCTTTCTTT. Its translation: CASSPGGQGGTEAFF.